This T cell receptor beta chain was captured in a study of blood T cell repertoires in COVID-19. Study in general: Acute and convalescent COVID-19 samples came from the United States, Italy and Spain.

The CDR3 extends over 19 amino acids. Germline V gene lookup returns CDR1 SGHNT and CDR2 YENEEA. Unmatched junction bases numbered 7, after V lost 1 base and J lost 1 base. Generated by immunoSEQ multiplex PCR, the TCRdb table keeps only in-frame clones and is missing some. The table includes roughly 230,000 clones, about nine tenths detected once. V is TRBV11-3 and J is TRBJ2-1; TRBD2 aligns across 13 bases. Source material: peripheral blood. The sequence was obtained from a man in his 70s with acute or convalescent COVID-19. The CDR3 coding sequence is TGTGCCAGCAGCTTAGGGGGACTAGCGGGGTCCGGATCCTACAATGAGCAGTTCTTC. The encoded protein is CASSLGGLAGSGSYNEQFF. The full variable domain, rest sourced from reference TRBV11-3 and TRBJ2-1, is EAGVVQSPRYKIIEKKQPVAFWCNPISGHNTLYWYLQNLGQGPELLIRYENEEAVDDSQLPKDRFSAERLKGVDSTLKIQPAELGDSAVYLCASSLGGLAGSGSYNEQFFGPGTRLTVL.